Shown below are 5 T cell receptor beta chains from a single sample sequenced in a study of blood T cell repertoires in COVID-19 (dated by TCRdb to 2020 to 2022). The library came from the immunoSEQ multiplex PCR assay. The immuneACCESS repertoire file appears here via TCRdb, limited to in-frame rearrangements. These files lack a portion of the clones; in checked studies, under half of the deficit traces to unresolved V genes, and the cause of the others is not known. The sample table contains over 95,000 clones; only one count was recorded for around 84% of them. Approximately 15% of the sample lies in the top ten. Input material: peripheral blood. Receptors originate from a woman aged 60-75 years with acute or convalescent COVID-19.

The CDR3 coding sequence is TGCAGTGCTAGCCCCGGGGTGGGCTACACCTTC. Encoded protein: CSASPGVGYTF. The chain links TRBV20-1 to TRBJ1-2; the D is unclear. The V end was cut by 3 bases, the J end by 8 bases, with 10 bases between. Germline V CDR1 and CDR2: DFQATT, SNEGSKA (reference sequence). The length of the CDR3 is 11 residues.

The chain couples TRBV4-2 to TRBJ2-1; 10 nucleotides agree with TRBD2. V lost 2 bases to trimming and J lost 0 bases; unmatched junction nucleotides: 4. Germline-derived CDR1 and CDR2 are LGHNA and YNFKEQ. CDR3 length: 17 residues. CDR3: CASSQLAGAVSYNEQFF. The CDR3 DNA sequence: TGTGCCAGCAGCCAACTAGCGGGGGCCGTCTCCTACAATGAGCAGTTCTTC.

V is TRBV12-3 or TRBV12-4 and J is TRBJ1-5, with D tentatively TRBD1 (6 bases). Trimming left V 3 bases short and J 13 bases short, with 13 bases between. This CDR3 is built from 12 residues. The CDR3: CASSFYREGQHF. DNA of the CDR3: TGTGCCAGCAGTTTCTACAGGGAAGGGCAGCATTTT.

The CDR3 region has the DNA TGTGCCACCAGCCTTAGCGGGGGCCCCACAGATACGCAGTATTTT. It codes for CATSLSGGPTDTQYF. This chain connects TRBV15 to TRBJ2-3, with TRBD2 identical over 9 bases. The germline V gene encodes CDR1 LNHNV and CDR2 YYDKDF (reference sequence). The CDR3 has 15 amino acids. V gave up 5 bases and J gave up 2 bases; unmatched junction bases: 5.

V is TRBV6-1 and J is TRBJ1-5; D remains ambiguous. This CDR3 has 15 residues. The germline gives CDR1 MNHNS, CDR2 SASEGT. The V end was cut by 2 bases, the J end by 4 bases, with 12 bases between. The CDR3 sequence: CASSEIRGPNQPQHF. The CDR3 DNA is TGTGCCAGCAGTGAAATTAGAGGGCCTAATCAGCCCCAGCATTTT.